A single sample gave rise to the 18 T cell receptor beta chains below, sequenced in a study of beta chain features in type 1 diabetes (dated by TCRdb to the late 2010s). The library relied on the immunoSEQ multiplex PCR assay. All of the isolated RNA was reverse transcribed with the High Capacity cDNA Reverse Transcription Kit, so expressed TCRB transcripts were sequenced. TCRdb carries this immuneACCESS record with in-frame sequences only. Its versions omit some clonotypes, under half of them owing to an unresolved V gene in the studies checked, with the rest unexplained. The sample contains almost 350,000 clones, roughly 8% of them found a single time. The ten largest clones capture around 0.45% of the sample. Sequenced input: central memory CD4+ T cells from blood. All receptors derive from a woman aged 18 to 35 in good health.

The chain recombines TRBV5-4 with TRBJ1-5; the D is unclear. This CDR3 has 12 amino acids. V lost 0 bases, J lost 13 bases, and 11 bases lay in between. Germline CDR1 reads SGHNT; CDR2 reads YYREEE (reference sequence). CDR3 in amino acids: CASSLDLGNQHF. CDR3 DNA sequence: TGTGCCAGCAGCTTGGACCTCGGGAATCAGCATTTT.

V gene TRBV6-5 combines with J gene TRBJ2-7; TRBD2 matches at 10 bases. CDR3 length: 15 amino acids. With 6 bases clipped from V and 3 bases from J, the junction kept 8 bases outside the gene matches. The germline gives CDR1 MNHEY, CDR2 SVGAGI. This CDR3 is CASRPGTSVDYEQYF. Written as DNA, the CDR3 is TGTGCCAGCAGGCCGGGGACTAGCGTAGACTACGAGCAGTACTTC.

The chain couples TRBV7-2 to TRBJ2-5, with D perhaps given as TRBD1 or TRBD2 (5 bases each). Germline CDR1 SGHTA, CDR2 FQGNSA. V was trimmed by 1 base and J by 3 bases, leaving 12 bases between them. This CDR3 has 15 amino acids. For the CDR3, the DNA is TGTGCCAGCAGCTTAGAGGGACGCCACAAAGAGACCCAGTACTTC. Amino acids: CASSLEGRHKETQYF.

V usage is TRBV7-8 and J usage is TRBJ2-2; D is perhaps TRBD1 (5 bases). The V and J ends lost 5 bases and 6 bases respectively, with 13 bases between them. CDR3 length: 14 residues. Germline V lookup: CDR1 SGHVS, CDR2 FQNEAQ. CDR3 DNA: TGTGCCAGCAGCCGCCAGGGTTTCCCCGGGGAGCTGTTTTTT. Translation: CASSRQGFPGELFF.

This clone was seen repeatedly, ten times or more. J is TRBJ2-4 and V is TRBV28; D remains unclear. Per the germline V gene, CDR1 is MDHEN and CDR2 is SYDVKM. This CDR3 spans 15 amino acids. The V and J ends lost 3 bases and 0 bases respectively, with 9 bases between them. The CDR3 region has the DNA TGTGCCAGCAGTTTTGCGGCCCTAGCCAAAAACATTCAGTACTTC. Protein: CASSFAALAKNIQYF.

This clone was seen many times. CDR3 amino acids: CAIMGQGNIQYF. The CDR3 nucleotides read TGTGCCATCATGGGACAGGGCAACATTCAGTACTTC. The rearrangement joins TRBV10-3 to TRBJ2-4, with TRBD1 identical over 9 bases. The J segment lost 7 bases and the V segment lost 7 bases, leaving 2 bases of the junction unmatched. Germline assignment: CDR1 ENHRY and CDR2 SYGVKD. The CDR3 spans 12 residues.

The chain couples TRBV7-9 to TRBJ2-4; 7 bases fit TRBD1. From germline, CDR1 is SEHNR and CDR2 FQNEAQ (reference sequence). The CDR3 is 13 amino acids. After removal of 7 bases from V and 1 base from J, the junction contained 1 base not matched to a gene. This CDR3 is CASTRGAKNIQYF. In DNA, the CDR3 is TGTGCCAGCACCAGGGGGGCCAAAAACATTCAGTACTTC.

This clone has a handful of counts. J is TRBJ2-1 and V is TRBV9; D remains unclear. The germline V gene has CDR1 SGDLS and CDR2 YYNGEE. The germline V and J ends were trimmed by 0 bases and 8 bases, with 12 bases remaining between them. This CDR3 is 14 amino acids long. Here the CDR3 reads CASSVVGSPHEQFF. The CDR3 region has the DNA TGTGCCAGCAGCGTAGTCGGGTCCCCACATGAGCAGTTCTTC.

Turning to this clone: Mismatch with germline at one junction end may stem from a read error. The rearrangement links TRBV2 to TRBJ2-6; D remains ambiguous. This CDR3 is built from 17 residues. The germline V gene encodes CDR1 SNHLY and CDR2 FYNNEI. The CDR3 sequence: CARREDKRVSGANVLTF. CDR3 bases: TGTGCCCGCAGAGAGGATAAGCGAGTGTCTGGGGCCAACGTCCTGACTTTC.

This clone showed up just a few times. The chain is built from TRBV18 and TRBJ2-5; either TRBD1 or TRBD2 may fit D (6 bases each). Germline V gives CDR1 KGHSH, CDR2 LQKENI. Deletions cut 2 bases from V and 5 bases from J, with 12 bases between. The CDR3 contains 14 residues. CDR3 residues: CASSPAGQMETQYF. CDR3 in DNA: TGTGCCAGCTCACCAGCGGGACAAATGGAGACCCAGTACTTC.

This clone was counted at least ten times. This chain links TRBV6-6 with TRBJ2-3, with D possibly matching TRBD1 (6 bases). CDR3 size: 16 residues. Trimming removed 6 bases from V and 6 bases from J, with 22 bases in between. In germline, CDR1 is MNHNY, CDR2 SVGAGI (reference sequence). CDR3 region: CASRTILSGGADTQYF. The CDR3 nucleotides are TGTGCCAGCAGAACCATCCTGAGTGGGGGCGCGGATACGCAGTATTTT.

The gene calls are TRBV7-3 and TRBJ2-1; 9 bases match TRBD2. The CDR3 extends over 16 amino acids. With V trimmed by 6 bases and J by 8 bases, 14 bases remained unmatched. Germline CDR1 is SGHTA and CDR2 is FQGTGA. CDR3 DNA sequence: TGTGCCAGCAGATCAAGGCCGGGACTAGCTTCGGATGAGCAGTTCTTC. Its translation: CASRSRPGLASDEQFF.

This clone showed up just a few times. V gene TRBV29-1 combines with J gene TRBJ1-2, with TRBD1 matching 7 bases. The CDR3 is 15 residues long. With 5 bases clipped from V and 2 bases from J, the junction kept 11 bases outside the gene matches. CDR1 is SQVTM, CDR2 ANQGSEA, per germline. This chain's CDR3 is CSVLDRVSGNYGYTF. CDR3 DNA: TGCAGCGTTCTAGACAGGGTGTCGGGCAACTATGGCTACACCTTC.

This clone was seen a handful of times. The chain couples TRBV7-6 to TRBJ2-1; TRBD2 matches 15 bases. The CDR3 spans 21 residues. Germline trimming cut 5 bases from V and 4 bases from J; bases unmatched to any gene: 18. Germline V gene data show CDR1 as SGHVS and CDR2 as FNYEAQ. In DNA form, the CDR3 reads TGTGCCAGCAGCCCGCAACTAGGACTAGCGGGAGGGGCGAGCGCGTACAATGAGCAGTTCTTC. It codes for CASSPQLGLAGGASAYNEQFF. The full variable domain, rest sourced from reference TRBV7-6 and TRBJ2-1, is GAGVSQSPRYKVTKRGQDVALRCDPISGHVSLYWYRQALGQGPEFLTYFNYEAQQDKSGLPNDRFSAERPEGSISTLTIQRTEQRDSAMYRCASSPQLGLAGGASAYNEQFFGPGTRLTVL.

This clone appeared a few times. This chain connects TRBV4-2 to TRBJ2-4, with TRBD1 matching 10 bases. The CDR3 runs 17 residues. Trimming took 0 bases from V and 8 from J; bases not matched to a gene: 10. CDR1 is LGHNA and CDR2 is YNFKEQ in the germline V gene. CDR3 amino acids: CASSQDAPGQGLDIQYF. DNA of the CDR3: TGTGCCAGCAGCCAAGATGCGCCGGGACAGGGGCTTGACATTCAGTACTTC.

The gene calls are TRBV7-8 and TRBJ2-2; D unclear. The CDR3 runs 14 residues. Germline-derived CDR1 and CDR2 are SGHVS and FQNEAQ. Deletions cut 2 bases from V and 4 bases from J, with 8 bases between. The chain's CDR3 is CASSLPSRTGELFF. In DNA, the CDR3 is TGTGCCAGCAGCTTACCTTCCCGCACCGGGGAGCTGTTTTTT.

The chain combines TRBV7-9 with TRBJ2-1, with 14 bases matching TRBD2. The CDR3 spans 16 residues. The V and J ends lost 5 bases and 8 bases, in that order; junction bases with no gene match: 8. Germline-derived CDR1 and CDR2 are SEHNR and FQNEAQ (reference sequence). CDR3 protein: CASSPWTSGRKDEQFF. CDR3 nucleotides: TGTGCCAGCAGCCCGTGGACTAGCGGGAGGAAGGATGAGCAGTTCTTC. The complete variable domain, with remaining parts taken from reference TRBV7-9 and TRBJ2-1, reads DTGVSQNPRHKITKRGQNVTFRCDPISEHNRLYWYRQTLGQGPEFLTYFQNEAQLEKSRLLSDRFSAERPKGSFSTLEIQRTEQGDSAMYLCASSPWTSGRKDEQFFGPGTRLTVL.

This clone was seen a few times. This chain links TRBV11-2 with TRBJ2-5; D is possibly TRBD2 (5 bases). The V gene's germline CDR1 is SGHAT and CDR2 FQNNGV. V gave up 5 bases and J gave up 5 bases, with 21 bases separating them. The CDR3 has 16 amino acids. DNA for the CDR3: TGTGCCAGCAGCCCCCAGGCGGGTAGGCGAATGGAGACCCAGTACTTC. Translating it yields CASSPQAGRRMETQYF.